Below are 8 T cell receptor beta chains sequenced from a single sample in a study of T cells in Graves' hyperthyroidism and ophthalmopathy (dated by TCRdb to the late 2010s). Receptors were amplified or captured by multiplex PCR. The sequencing machine was an Illumina HiSeq 2000. The TCR beta CDR3 regions were amplified from RNA transcripts. A first-round RT-PCR of the TCR CDR3 used the HTBI primer set with the Qiagen OneStep RT-PCR kit. The public reads were reanalyzed by TCRdb: fastp trimming at Q25, MiXCR alignment, in-frame beta chains only. Every CDR3 protein is listed once, alongside the most common genes and DNA of its rows. The sample contains about 590,000 distinct CDR3 sequences, approximately 15% of them found a single time. The ten largest account for under 8% of the sample. Sequencing used blood. These receptors all stem from a woman aged 25 to 39 with Graves' hyperthyroidism.

V usage is TRBV12-3 or TRBV12-4 and J usage is TRBJ2-1; 10 nucleotides line up with TRBD2. The CDR3 extends over 15 amino acids. The V segment lost 6 bases and the J segment 4 bases; nucleotides outside the gene matches: 6. The CDR3 sequence is CASSQAGGRYNEQFF. CDR3 DNA sequence: TGTGCCAGCAGCCAAGCGGGGGGGCGGTACAATGAGCAGTTCTTC.

This clonotype came up once. This sequence joins TRBV19 and TRBJ2-3, with TRBD2 identical over 10 bases. V lost 0 bases to trimming and J lost 7 bases; unmatched junction nucleotides: 10. Germline values: CDR1 LNHDA, CDR2 SQIVND (reference sequence). CDR3 length equals 17 residues. CDR3 region: CASSIDGKREGLNTQYF. CDR3 in DNA: TGTGCCAGTAGTATAGATGGAAAGCGGGAGGGCCTTAATACGCAGTATTTT. The variable domain in full, completed from reference TRBV19 and TRBJ2-3, reads DGGITQSPKYLFRKEGQNVTLSCEQNLNHDAMYWYRQDPGQGLRLIYYSQIVNDFQKGDIAEGYSVSREKKESFPLTVTSAQKNPTAFYLCASSIDGKREGLNTQYFGPGTRLTVL.

This clonotype was observed at least ten times. This chain uses TRBV18 with TRBJ2-7; 10 bases are shared with TRBD1. The CDR3 is 13 amino acids. With V trimmed by 3 bases and J by 6 bases, 2 bases remained unmatched. Germline CDR1 reads KGHSH; CDR2 reads LQKENI. As DNA, the CDR3 is TGTGCCAGCTCACCGGGACAGGGGACCGAGCAGTACTTC. As protein: CASSPGQGTEQYF.

The gene calls are TRBV11-2 and TRBJ2-1; D unclear. V dropped 2 bases and J dropped 5 bases, with 7 bases sitting between them. Germline V gives CDR1 SGHAT, CDR2 FQNNGV. The CDR3 is 13 amino acids. The DNA of the CDR3 is TGTGCCAGCAGCTTAAGTCTGCACAATGAGCAGTTCTTC. As protein: CASSLSLHNEQFF.

The gene calls are TRBV11-1 and TRBJ2-5; D might be TRBD2 (7 bases). The CDR3 consists of 16 residues. The V and J ends lost 2 bases and 2 bases respectively, with 15 bases between them. The germline CDR1 and CDR2 sequences are SGHAT and FQDESV (reference sequence). The CDR3 sequence is CASSLWGGAIQETQYF. Here the CDR3 DNA reads TGTGCCAGCAGCTTATGGGGGGGCGCGATTCAAGAGACCCAGTACTTC. Full variable domain (remainder filled in from reference TRBV11-1 and TRBJ2-5): EAEVAQSPRYKITEKSQAVAFWCDPISGHATLYWYRQILGQGPELLVQFQDESVVDDSQLPKDRFSAERLKGVDSTLKIQPAELGDSAMYLCASSLWGGAIQETQYFGPGTRLLVL.

This clonotype was counted ten times or more. CDR3 sequence: CASSRARTSGRSWNTGELFF. The CDR3, as DNA: TGTGCCAGCAGCCGAGCGCGGACTAGCGGGAGGTCATGGAACACCGGGGAGCTGTTTTTT. The chain is built from TRBV7-2 and TRBJ2-2; TRBD2 matches 14 bases. The CDR3 sequence is 20 residues long. V shed 5 bases and J 1 base; nucleotides not matched to a gene: 12. From germline, CDR1 is SGHTA and CDR2 FQGNSA.

The rearrangement uses TRBV10-3 and TRBJ1-4; D gene uncertain. This CDR3 has 14 residues. With 3 bases removed from V and 8 bases from J, the gap between germline ends came to 13 bases. Germline V lookup: CDR1 ENHRY, CDR2 SYGVKD. This chain's CDR3 is CAISEQGSEEKLFF. In DNA, the CDR3 is TGTGCCATCAGTGAACAAGGGTCGGAGGAAAAACTGTTTTTT.

The chain has TRBV4-2 and TRBJ2-7, with a weak D call TRBD1 (6 bases). Germline-derived CDR1 and CDR2 are LGHNA and YNFKEQ. V was shortened by 0 bases and J by 3 bases, with 18 bases between the two germline ends. The CDR3 is 17 amino acids. The CDR3 DNA sequence: TGTGCCAGCAGCCAAGATTCGGGGACACAATTATTCTACGAGCAGTACTTC. This sequence encodes CASSQDSGTQLFYEQYF.